The present T cell receptor beta chain was sequenced within a study of blood T cell repertoires in COVID-19. At the level of the study: The United States, Italy and Spain supplied acute and convalescent COVID-19 samples.

Per the authors' pipeline: Reference gene primer amplification yielded estimated nucleated cell counts. TCRdb's copy holds only in-frame clones and misses some; the assay was immunoSEQ multiplex PCR. D and trimming come from the DNA, and the V and J calls and clone size come from that table. The sample lists around 150,000 clones; approximately 81% were seen once. This clone has just a few counts. J was trimmed by 7 bases and V by 7 bases; bases with no gene match: 15. CDR3 length equals 16 residues. CDR1 and CDR2 (germline): SGHTA, FQGTGA. Sequencing was carried out using peripheral blood. V is TRBV7-3 and J is TRBJ2-1; TRBD2 agrees at 8 bases. The source of this sequence is a woman in her sixties or seventies with COVID-19, enrolled during active disease. The CDR3 coding sequence is TGTGCCAGCACCCCGGACAGCGGGAGTCGGATTAATGAGCAGTTCTTC. It specifies CASTPDSGSRINEQFF.